Listed below are T cell receptor beta chains from one sample, sequenced in a study of shared clonotypes between healthy human individuals. Clones were read by immunoSEQ multiplex PCR, and TCRdb kept only the in-frame ones, dropping some. The table shows about 2.1 million clones, with about 92% occurring only once. The sample consisted of naive CD8+ T cells from PBMCs. The source of these receptors is a man between 18 and 35 years old in good health. Some clones in this sample may be carry-over from other donors' samples. The CDR3 runs from the conserved cysteine through the conserved F or W. Fields, in order: V gene, J gene, clone size, D gene, CDR3 DNA, CDR3 protein. A D gene is named only where the DNA matches it firmly. Size values are once, few and many counts, or a class for expanded clones, and some rows have none.

V: TRBV6-6; J: TRBJ1-1; size: .; D: .; DNA: TGTGCCAGCAGTTACCGGGACACCAGGGAGAGGGTGGCTTTCTTT; CDR3: CASSYRDTRERVAFF
V: TRBV19; J: TRBJ2-3; size: .; D: .; DNA: TGTGCCGCGGGGCGCCAGAGCACAGATACGCAGTATTTT; CDR3: CAAGRQSTDTQYF
V: TRBV27; J: TRBJ2-7; size: once; D: TRBD2; DNA: TGTGCCAGCATCGATTCTAGCGGGAGGCTCCACGAGCAGTACTTC; CDR3: CASIDSSGRLHEQYF
V: TRBV27; J: TRBJ2-1; size: .; D: TRBD2; DNA: TGTGCCAGCAGTCTCCTCGGGACTAGCGGGTTAAGGGACAATGAGCAGTTCTTC; CDR3: CASSLLGTSGLRDNEQFF
V: TRBV7-9; J: TRBJ2-7; size: .; D: .; DNA: TGTGCCAGCAGCTTATTTCAGACCTACGAGCAGTACTTC; CDR3: CASSLFQTYEQYF
V: TRBV6-6; J: TRBJ1-2; size: .; D: .; DNA: TGTGCCAGCACCAACGACGGGTTCTACACCTTC; CDR3: CASTNDGFYTF
V: TRBV6-1; J: TRBJ2-7; size: few; D: .; DNA: TGTGCCAGCAGATATGGAGGAGAGCAGTACTTC; CDR3: CASRYGGEQYF
V: TRBV6-5; J: TRBJ2-7; size: .; D: .; DNA: TGTGCCAGCAGCGCGGACCGATCCTACGAGCAGTACTTC; CDR3: CASSADRSYEQYF
V: TRBV2; J: TRBJ1-5; size: .; D: .; DNA: TGTGCCAGCAGTGACAACGACAGGTCTGCAAATCAGCCCCAGCATTTT; CDR3: CASSDNDRSANQPQHF
V: TRBV10-3; J: TRBJ2-2; size: .; D: .; DNA: TGTGCCATCAGTGAGGTAGGGACCGCCGGGGAGCTGTTTTTT; CDR3: CAISEVGTAGELFF
V: TRBV27; J: TRBJ2-3; size: .; D: .; DNA: TGTGCCAGCAGACCCGGGTGGGATACGCAGTATTTT; CDR3: CASRPGWDTQYF
V: TRBV28; J: TRBJ2-1; size: .; D: .; DNA: TGTGCCAGCAGGAGACGCAGGGCCAGGGGATGGAATGAGCAGTTCTTC; CDR3: CASRRRRARGWNEQFF